The present entry profiles one TCR beta chain with its context. The target antigen is unknown. Amplification used 60 Vbeta primers and 13 Jbeta primers. Here immunoSEQ multiplex PCR was the method, and the copy in TCRdb shows in-frame clones only, minus some. The sample has 85,000 to 130,000 clones, around 80% seen once; the top ten hold about 1.1%. These data are taken from a study of cytomegalovirus exposure and HLA in healthy donors. Study observations and caveats: For most TCR sequences rarity was the rule, although some public TCRs occurred in many donors.

The origin of this receptor is a young woman in good health and CMV-seronegative. The specimen was PBMCs.

The CDR3 protein is CASRGDKHYGYTF. CDR3 in DNA: TGTGCCAGCAGAGGGGACAAGCACTATGGCTACACCTTC. The chain links TRBV9 to TRBJ1-2; tentatively, D is TRBD1 (6 bases). The CDR3 sequence is 13 residues long. V was trimmed by 5 bases and J by 3 bases, leaving 11 bases between them. The germline V gene has CDR1 SGDLS and CDR2 YYNGEE.